These 5 T cell receptor beta chains came from one sample sequenced in a study of regulatory T cells in long-lasting Graves disease. Time point here: persistent/refractory GD, antithyroid drugs over 5 years with positive TRAb. The authors made the TCR library using RNA they extracted from PBMCs. Arm-PCR of CDR3 regions and iRepertoire HTBI primers were the basis on which TCR beta libraries were built. TCRdb used MiXCR to reprocess the multiplex PCR reads, holding one entry per CDR3 protein. The table includes 700,000 or so distinct CDR3 sequences, about 30% detected once. The source material was peripheral blood mononuclear cells (PBMCs), sampled when the disease was refractory, from a patient treated with antithyroid drugs. The receptor source for this set is a female donor with Graves disease.

This chain connects TRBV10-3 to TRBJ1-1; D unresolved. This CDR3 spans 14 amino acids. The germline CDR1 and CDR2 sequences are ENHRY and SYGVKD. V was trimmed by 0 bases and J by 4 bases, leaving 9 bases between them. The CDR3 DNA follows: TGTGCCATCAGTGAGTCGACCAGGTCCACTGAAGCTTTCTTT. Residues: CAISESTRSTEAFF.

This clonotype showed up just a few times. The rearrangement links TRBV20-1 to TRBJ1-1, with 7 bases aligning to TRBD1. Looked up from germline, CDR1 is DFQATT and CDR2 is SNEGSKA (reference sequence). CDR3 length: 13 amino acids. J was trimmed by 1 base and V by 6 bases; bases with no gene match: 5. The CDR3 protein is CSALGDRNTEAFF. The CDR3 bases are TGCAGTGCCCTTGGGGACAGGAACACTGAAGCTTTCTTT.

The chain carries TRBV14 and TRBJ1-2, with D unclear. The CDR3 covers 15 residues. CDR1 and CDR2 from the germline V gene are SGHDN and FVKESK. Trimming pared 1 base from V and 3 bases from J, leaving 12 bases between. CDR3 DNA: TGTGCCAGCAGCCAAGTTGACCCCGGCTACTATGGCTACACCTTC. Amino acid sequence: CASSQVDPGYYGYTF. Drawing the rest from reference TRBV14 and TRBJ1-2, the complete variable domain is EAGVTQFPSHSVIEKGQTVTLRCDPISGHDNLYWYRRVMGKEIKFLLHFVKESKQDESGMPNNRFLAERTGGTYSTLKVQPAELEDSGVYFCASSQVDPGYYGYTFGSGTRLTVV.

A few counts support this clonotype. The rearrangement joins TRBV27 to TRBJ1-3; the match to TRBD1 covers 7 bases. CDR1 and CDR2 from the germline V gene are MNHEY and SMNVEV (reference sequence). The CDR3 has 18 amino acids. The V and J ends lost 5 bases and 4 bases, in that order; junction bases with no gene match: 17. The CDR3 spells CASSPNSPTGFGGNTIYF. Here the CDR3 DNA reads TGTGCCAGCAGTCCCAACTCCCCGACAGGGTTCGGCGGAAACACCATATATTTT.

The chain combines TRBV5-1 with TRBJ1-5; TRBD1 aligns across 7 bases. The CDR3 consists of 15 residues. The germline V gene encodes CDR1 SGHRS and CDR2 YFSETQ. V shed 4 bases and J 4 bases; nucleotides not matched to a gene: 8. CDR3 sequence reads: CASSLSTGANQPQHF. The CDR3 bases are TGCGCCAGCAGCCTCAGTACAGGGGCTAATCAGCCCCAGCATTTT.